This TCR beta chain was captured by sequencing in a study of shared clonotypes between healthy human individuals. Study results and caveats: Naive CD4 clonotypes overlapped across a handful of donors at roughly 5.1%. Naive subsets tended to show greater estimated richness than memory subsets. In contrast to clonotypes shared by all four donors, non-shared clonotypes had lower generation probabilities. Even with large depth, rarefaction showed that sorted-subset sequencing was incomplete.

As for this clone: Its antigen is undetermined.

Germline V CDR1 and CDR2: MDHEN, SYDVKM. Unmatched junction bases numbered 15, after V lost 2 bases and J lost 7 bases. CDR3 length: 17 residues. Clones were read by immunoSEQ multiplex PCR, and TCRdb kept only the in-frame ones, dropping some. Altogether around 2.5 million clones are present, over 85% being singletons, with the ten largest covering about 0.38%. The chain links TRBV28 to TRBJ2-7; TRBD2 agrees at 9 bases. This receptor was taken from a man between 18 and 29 years old in good health. Some clones in this sample may be carry-over from other donors' samples. Input material: naive CD4+ T cells from PBMCs. Stated subset: CD45RA+ positively selected. The CDR3: CASSLVSWVAGAREQYF. DNA of the CDR3: TGTGCCAGCAGTTTAGTGTCTTGGGTAGCGGGAGCGAGGGAGCAGTACTTC. The whole variable domain, filled in from reference TRBV28 and TRBJ2-7, reads DVKVTQSSRYLVKRTGEKVFLECVQDMDHENMFWYRQDPGLGLRLIYFSYDVKMKEKGDIPEGYSVSREKKERFSLILESASTNQTSMYLCASSLVSWVAGAREQYFGPGTRLTVT.